What follows is one T cell receptor (beta chain) and its context. Its antigen is currently not known. No clone much larger than this one lies a single base away; base qualities are absent. Library preparation employed PCR. TCR sequencing of DNA from cultured CD4+ T cells used the Oncomine TCR Beta short-read assay at the Johns Hopkins FTIC core. Genomic DNA was extracted from the cultured CD4+ T cells with the QIAamp micro DNA kit. The Oncomine TCR Beta libraries from cultured CD4+ T cells were pooled using unique dual indexes and then sequenced on an Illumina iSeq 100. Per the original workflow: Non-productive sequences were removed, and CDR3s that did not start with C, did not end with F or W, or were shorter than 7 amino acids were discarded. The MANAFEST web application was used to identify antigen-specific clonotypes by comparing peptide-stimulated wells against reference wells and other culture wells. To be called positive, a clone needed an FDR below 0.05, an odds ratio above 5, and a productive frequency above 0.1% in at least two of three replicate wells. A clonotype counted as cross-reactive if it showed significant expansion both in the SARS-CoV-2 spike wells and in at least one common cold coronavirus spike condition. Levenshtein distances (stringdist) and unrooted phylogenetic trees (ape) in R version 3.6.1 were used to assess CDR3 homology. TCRdb handled the public reads itself, with Q25 trimming in fastp and clone calling in MiXCR, and kept productive beta chains. Merged by CDR3 protein, the rows form single entries marked with the most common genes and DNA. TCRdb, not the authors, supplied the V and J calls. The sample records about 7,800 distinct CDR3 sequences, approximately 57% of which are singletons. The ten largest clones take up around 12% of the sample.

The sample belongs to a study of vaccination and CD4 T cells after COVID-19 (dated by TCRdb to 2021 to 2024). At the level of the whole study: The convalescent cohort comprised six males and four females, including two Hispanic individuals, seven Caucasians, two Asians and one multiracial person. The cultures were stimulated with overlapping spike peptide pools from SARS-CoV-2 and from the common cold coronaviruses HCoV-NL63, HCoV-OC43 and HCoV-229E. Control cultures received a CEFX viral epitope pool as the positive control, an HIV-1 Nef peptide pool as the negative control, or no peptide. An earlier paper using these donors assessed, at the TCR clonotype level, memory CD4+ T cell crossreactivity between SARS-CoV-2 and common cold coronavirus spike proteins. Post-COVID blood samples from convalescent patients were collected a median of around 110 days after diagnosis, with a range of roughly 35 to 170 days. Each participant got two doses of either the Pfizer-BioNTech BNT162b2 vaccine (n=8) or the Moderna mRNA-1273 vaccine (n=2). In around 9 COVID-19 convalescent patients and a handful of infection-naive healthy vaccine recipients, researchers compared the spike-specific CD4+ TCR repertoire from before mRNA vaccination with the repertoire from after. Post-vaccine blood samples were taken a median of roughly 75 days after the second vaccine dose, with a range of about 13 to 250 days. General study outcomes and caveats: Although the median number of SARS-CoV-2-reactive clonotypes went up from more than 20 after infection to about 38 after vaccination, the increase was not significant. Among convalescent patients, a median about 86% of the SARS-CoV-2-reactive clones seen after vaccination appeared only after vaccination, which suggests priming specific to the vaccine. In convalescent patients, nearly all vaccine-specific clones (304 of 307) were found to be mono-reactive for SARS-CoV-2 spike rather than cross-reactive with common cold coronaviruses. Only a relatively small number of convalescent patients were included in the study, and early timepoints following natural infection were not analyzed.

The sample's treatment or condition label, decoded: roughly ten-day PBMC culture with coronavirus spike peptide pools or control peptides (ViraFEST assay). CD4+ T cells from unexposed donors were collected before the COVID-19 pandemic (2011-2018). The ViraFEST assay was used in the study, in which antigen-specific T cells were expanded with peptide pools and expanded clonotypes were subsequently identified by TCR sequencing. PBMCs were cultured at around 2.2 million per well in IMDM supplemented with around 5% human AB serum and about 10 IU/ml IL-2, with approximately 9.5 ug/ml peptide pools added. On days 3 and 7, half of the culture medium was replaced with fresh IL-2-containing medium. Once the cells had been in culture for about 10 days, the EasySep CD4+ T cell isolation kit was used to isolate CD4+ T cells by negative selection. Unexposed donor CD4+ T cells were tested for reactivity to SARS-CoV-2 S and N and four common cold coronavirus spike pools, as cell number allowed. Ficoll-Paque Plus gradient centrifugation was used to isolate PBMCs from whole blood, and the isolated PBMCs were then either used fresh or cryopreserved at -140C. Triplicate wells were generally used for each culture condition. The leukapheresis product used for the unexposed donors was purchased from a commercial source.

The CDR3 spans 17 residues, from the cysteine through the phenylalanine. Only the CDR3 DNA stays, 51 bases, in frame from base 1. V ends up 6 bases short and J 0 bases short, with an unmatched junction base count of 8. CDR1 and CDR2, looked up from the germline V gene (reference sequence), are MNHEY and SMNVEV. Sequenced sample: CD4+ T cells from blood, cultured in vitro. The chain is encoded by TRBV27 joined to TRBJ2-6; 7 central bases correspond to TRBD1. This clonotype originated in a human donor in good health. The CDR3 loop reads CASSSGTAFSGANVLTF. The DNA sequence is TGTGCCAGCAGCTCCGGGACAGCCTTCTCTGGGGCCAACGTCCTGACTTTC.